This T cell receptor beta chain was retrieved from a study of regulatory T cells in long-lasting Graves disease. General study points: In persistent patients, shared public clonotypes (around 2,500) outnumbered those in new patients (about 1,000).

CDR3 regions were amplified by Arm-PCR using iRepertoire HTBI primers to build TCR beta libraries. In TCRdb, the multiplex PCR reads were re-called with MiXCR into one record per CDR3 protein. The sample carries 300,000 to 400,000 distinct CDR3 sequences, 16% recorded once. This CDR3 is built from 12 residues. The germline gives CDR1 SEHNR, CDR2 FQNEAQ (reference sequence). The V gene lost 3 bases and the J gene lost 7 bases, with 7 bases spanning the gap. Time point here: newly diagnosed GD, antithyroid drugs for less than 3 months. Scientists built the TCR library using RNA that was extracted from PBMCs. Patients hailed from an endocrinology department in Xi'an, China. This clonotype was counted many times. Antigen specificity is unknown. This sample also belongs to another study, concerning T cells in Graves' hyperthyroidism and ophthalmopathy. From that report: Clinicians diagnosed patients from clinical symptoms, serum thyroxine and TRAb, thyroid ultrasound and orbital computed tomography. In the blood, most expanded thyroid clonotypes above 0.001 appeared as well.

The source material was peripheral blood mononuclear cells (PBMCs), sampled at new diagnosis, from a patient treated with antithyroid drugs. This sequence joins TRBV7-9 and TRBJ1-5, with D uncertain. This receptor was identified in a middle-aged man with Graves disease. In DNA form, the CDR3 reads TGTGCCAGCAGCTTGAATAACCAGCCCCAGCATTTT. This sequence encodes CASSLNNQPQHF.